One sample yielded the 26 T cell receptor beta chains listed below, sequenced in a study of early T cells in non-severe SARS-CoV-2 infection. TCRdb re-analysed the 5' RACE reads in MiXCR, keeping a single row per CDR3 protein. This sample has tens of thousands of distinct CDR3 sequences, with around 15% found just once. The sequenced sample was whole blood. The receptors originated from an adult who was a healthcare worker with PCR-confirmed SARS-CoV-2 infection or an uninfected control (not recorded which).

The chain is built from TRBV11-2 and TRBJ2-5; a possible D gene is TRBD2 (6 bases). CDR3 length: 15 amino acids. V lost 3 bases to trimming and J lost 4 bases, with 15 bases between them. Germline V gives CDR1 SGHAT, CDR2 FQNNGV. Written as DNA, the CDR3 is TGTGCCAGCAGCTTGGTAGCGGCCGATGGAGAGACCCAGTACTTC. Translation: CASSLVAADGETQYF.

In this sample, this clonotype turned up many times. V usage is TRBV20-1 and J usage is TRBJ2-7, with D possibly matching TRBD1 (6 bases). The V end lost 0 bases, the J end lost 0 bases, and 6 bases lay between the germline ends. The CDR3 is 13 residues long. The germline V gene has CDR1 DFQATT and CDR2 SNEGSKA (reference sequence). Written as DNA, the CDR3 is TGCAGTGCTAGAGAACAGGGCTCCTACGAGCAGTACTTC. It encodes CSAREQGSYEQYF.

This clonotype came up a few times. This chain joins TRBV11-2 and TRBJ2-4; D gene unclear. The CDR3 has 14 residues. With 1 base removed from V and 7 bases from J, the gap between germline ends came to 11 bases. Germline V gene data show CDR1 as SGHAT and CDR2 as FQNNGV. In DNA, the CDR3 is TGTGCCAGCAGCTTAGCTGTGATCGGGAACATTCAGTACTTC. It codes for CASSLAVIGNIQYF.

This clonotype has a handful of counts. V is TRBV19 and J is TRBJ1-4; D is unresolved. Trimming shortened V by 5 bases and J by 0 bases, and 7 bases separated the two germline ends. CDR1 LNHDA and CDR2 SQIVND come from the germline V gene (reference sequence). The CDR3 loop spans 14 amino acids. The CDR3 nucleotides read TGTGCCAGTAGTGGGCCGGCAACTAATGAAAAACTGTTTTTT. Translated, it gives CASSGPATNEKLFF. Full variable domain (remainder filled in from reference TRBV19 and TRBJ1-4): DGGITQSPKYLFRKEGQNVTLSCEQNLNHDAMYWYRQDPGQGLRLIYYSQIVNDFQKGDIAEGYSVSREKKESFPLTVTSAQKNPTAFYLCASSGPATNEKLFFGSGTQLSVL.

This clonotype has just a few counts. This sequence joins TRBV21-1 and TRBJ1-2; whether TRBD1, the table's D call, matches the DNA was not checked. TRBV21-1 is listed as a pseudogene. The CDR3 is 14 residues long. CDR3 residues: CASSKGAAGGGYTF. CDR3 bases: TGTGCCAGCAGCAAAGGGGCTGCAGGGGGTGGCTACACCTTC.

As DNA, the CDR3 is TGTGCCAGCAGCCGGGGACAGGGAAGTGAAAAACTGTTTTTT. This codes for CASSRGQGSEKLFF. The chain combines TRBV6-2 or TRBV6-3 with TRBJ1-4, with 9 positions matching TRBD1. The CDR3 runs to 14 residues. Germline V gene data show CDR1 as MNHEY and CDR2 as SVGEGT. V was pared by 6 bases and J by 7 bases, with 6 bases of the junction left unmatched.

This clonotype was detected once. The genes are TRBV5-1 and TRBJ1-1; D not certain. CDR3 length equals 15 residues. CDR1 SGHRS and CDR2 YFSETQ come from the germline V gene. Trimming cost V 3 bases and J 0 bases, with 12 bases left between them. CDR3 residues: CASSSLRVMNTEAFF. DNA of the CDR3: TGCGCCAGCAGCTCGCTCCGGGTTATGAACACTGAAGCTTTCTTT.

This clonotype was seen repeatedly, ten times or more. The J gene is TRBJ2-7, the V gene TRBV4-1; 11 positions agree with TRBD2. V dropped 5 bases and J dropped 7; count of bases not matched to a gene: 7. The CDR3 totals 14 residues. Per germline, CDR1 MGHRA and CDR2 YSYEKL. CDR3 sequence reads: CASSATSGGLEQYF. The CDR3 nucleotides are TGCGCCAGCAGCGCTACTAGCGGGGGATTGGAGCAGTACTTC.

This clonotype was seen only a few times. The rearrangement uses TRBV10-1 and TRBJ2-1; perhaps TRBD2 as D (6 bases). In germline, CDR1 is WNHNN, CDR2 SYGVQD (reference sequence). Trimming pared 6 bases from V and 0 bases from J, leaving 12 bases between. There are 15 residues in the CDR3. CDR3 region: CASSAVTSSYNEQFF. DNA of the CDR3: TGCGCCAGCAGCGCCGTGACTAGCTCCTACAATGAGCAGTTCTTC.

A few counts support this clonotype. The J gene is TRBJ2-7, the V gene TRBV20-1; no definite D call. Germline V gives CDR1 DFQATT, CDR2 SNEGSKA (reference sequence). Trimming pared 0 bases from V and 7 bases from J, leaving 19 bases between. The CDR3 runs to 15 residues. The chain's CDR3 is CSARDRRVSPREQYF. In DNA, the CDR3 is TGCAGTGCTAGAGATCGACGCGTTTCCCCACGGGAGCAGTACTTC.

This clonotype was seen only a few times. The gene calls are TRBV6-2 or TRBV6-3 and TRBJ1-1; D is possibly TRBD1 (5 bases). This CDR3 region has 14 residues. V was cut by 6 bases and J by 6 bases, with 17 bases left in between. Germline V gene data show CDR1 as MNHEY and CDR2 as SVGEGT. CDR3 in amino acids: CASRTPGLLSEAFF. The CDR3 bases are TGTGCCAGCAGGACCCCGGGACTACTATCTGAAGCTTTCTTT.

The V call is TRBV6-6, the J call TRBJ2-5; TRBD2 matches 15 bases. This CDR3 contains 18 residues. Germline V gene lookup returns CDR1 MNHNY and CDR2 SVGAGI (reference sequence). Trimming took 5 bases from V and 0 from J; bases not matched to a gene: 7. This CDR3 is CASSRGLAGGPNQETQYF. CDR3 bases: TGTGCCAGCAGTCGAGGACTAGCGGGGGGGCCTAACCAAGAGACCCAGTACTTC.

The chain recombines TRBV29-1 with TRBJ1-1; no clear D. Trimming stripped 3 bases from V and 0 bases from J, with 2 bases between. This CDR3 region has 11 residues. Germline loops: CDR1 SQVTM, CDR2 ANQGSEA. This CDR3 is CSVDMNTEAFF. CDR3 coding DNA: TGCAGCGTTGACATGAACACTGAAGCTTTCTTT. Combining the CDR3 with reference TRBV29-1 and TRBJ1-1 gives the whole variable domain SAVISQKPSRDICQRGTSLTIQCQVDSQVTMMFWYRQQPGQSLTLIATANQGSEATYESGFVIDKFPISRPNLTFSTLTVSNMSPEDSSIYLCSVDMNTEAFFGQGTRLTVV.

This clonotype was picked up a small number of times. The rearrangement joins TRBV20-1 to TRBJ1-6; 8 bases match TRBD1. V was pared by 2 bases and J by 7 bases, with 10 bases of the junction left unmatched. CDR3 length: 16 residues. Germline V gene data show CDR1 as DFQATT and CDR2 as SNEGSKA (reference sequence). The CDR3 DNA reads TGCAGTGCTAGACAGGGGGCTATTTGGGGAAATTCACCCCTCCACTTT. It translates to CSARQGAIWGNSPLHF.

This clonotype was seen a handful of times. The CDR3 DNA is TGTGCCAGCAGCCGGGACGCTCGGGGAGAGCAGTACTTC. Translation gives CASSRDARGEQYF. The chain combines TRBV28 with TRBJ2-7, with D perhaps matching TRBD1 or TRBD2 (5 bases each). V gave up 6 bases and J gave up 7 bases, with 16 bases separating them. This CDR3 contains 13 residues. Germline V gene lookup returns CDR1 MDHEN and CDR2 SYDVKM.

This rearrangement joins TRBV12-2 to TRBJ1-6; the DNA was not used to check the table's D call, TRBD1. TRBV12-2 is a recognized pseudogene. This CDR3 is 16 amino acids long. DNA for the CDR3: TGTGCAAGTCGCCCGACTCACACAGGTCTCAATTCACCCCTCCACTTT. This translates into CASRPTHTGLNSPLHF.

This sequence joins TRBV6-2 or TRBV6-3 and TRBJ1-1; tentative D call: TRBD1 (5 bases). Trimming left V 2 bases short and J 4 bases short, with 11 bases between. The CDR3 is 14 amino acids. Germline-derived CDR1 and CDR2 are MNHEY and SVGEGT. CDR3 region: CASSYMGEGTEAFF. CDR3 DNA: TGTGCCAGCAGTTACATGGGGGAGGGCACTGAAGCTTTCTTT.

This clonotype has at least ten counts. The chain combines TRBV13 with TRBJ1-5, with 7 bases identical to TRBD1. This CDR3 contains 14 residues. V lost 4 bases to trimming and J lost 7 bases; unmatched junction nucleotides: 7. The germline gives CDR1 PRHDT, CDR2 FYEKMQ (reference sequence). As DNA, the CDR3 is TGTGCCAGCAGCTCAGGGACAGACGGGCAGCCCCAGCATTTT. It yields the protein CASSSGTDGQPQHF.

This clonotype was seen only a few times. DNA of the CDR3: TGTGCCAGTAGGGATAAAAACTATGGCTACACCTTC. Its translation is CASRDKNYGYTF. The V and J genes are TRBV19 and TRBJ1-2; D is unclear. The CDR3 runs to 12 residues. The germline V gene has CDR1 LNHDA and CDR2 SQIVND (reference sequence). V lost 6 bases and J lost 2, with 7 bases in between.

The chain links TRBV10-3 to TRBJ1-2; 8 nucleotides align to TRBD1. The CDR3 has 13 residues. Trimming cost V 5 bases and J 3 bases; bases outside gene matches: 2. Germline-derived CDR1 and CDR2 are ENHRY and SYGVKD. CDR3 DNA sequence: TGTGCCATCAGTAACAGGGGGGACTATGGCTACACCTTC. Protein product: CAISNRGDYGYTF.

The chain has TRBV9 and TRBJ1-3; D remains ambiguous. The CDR3 loop spans 13 amino acids. V was clipped by 3 bases and J by 0 bases, with 4 bases between them. Germline lookup yields CDR1 SGDLS and CDR2 YYNGEE. The CDR3 spells CASSDSSGNTIYF. The DNA for the CDR3 is TGTGCCAGCAGCGACAGCTCTGGAAACACCATATATTTT.

This clonotype was found a few times. The genes are TRBV20-1 and TRBJ1-6; D is perhaps TRBD1 (6 bases). Germline CDR1 is DFQATT and CDR2 is SNEGSKA (reference sequence). The CDR3 contains 17 residues. V was trimmed by 1 base and J by 3 bases, leaving 16 bases between them. The CDR3 loop is CSARASDRVHYNSPLHF. The CDR3 nucleotides are TGCAGTGCTAGAGCCTCGGACAGAGTTCACTATAATTCACCCCTCCACTTT.

This clonotype was detected only a few times. The CDR3 is CASSSMVDRGSGNQPQHF. CDR3 DNA sequence: TGTGCCAGCAGTTCCATGGTCGACAGGGGGTCGGGCAATCAGCCCCAGCATTTT. The chain has TRBV6-2 or TRBV6-3 and TRBJ1-5; 9 nucleotides line up with TRBD1. CDR3 length: 18 amino acids. J lost 2 bases, V lost 4 bases, and 12 bases had no gene match. CDR1 is MNHEY, CDR2 SVGEGT, per germline.

This clonotype was observed at least ten times. This chain connects TRBV5-1 to TRBJ1-1; D unresolved. The CDR3 has 13 residues. CDR1 SGHRS and CDR2 YFSETQ come from the germline V gene. V dropped 6 bases and J dropped 4 bases, with 13 bases sitting between them. CDR3 in DNA: TGCGCCAGCAACATAGGACTGTCCACTGAAGCTTTCTTT. Translated, it gives CASNIGLSTEAFF.

In its sample, this clonotype was seen many times. This chain links TRBV12-2 with TRBJ1-3. TRBV12-2 is tagged as a pseudogene. CDR3 size: 13 residues. The CDR3 reads CASEGTPGNTIYF. The CDR3 nucleotides are TGTGCAAGTGAGGGGACTCCTGGAAACACCATATATTTT.

This chain joins TRBV12-3 or TRBV12-4 and TRBJ1-2; D possibly corresponds to TRBD1 (6 bases). The CDR3 covers 14 residues. The ends were cut back, 6 bases at V and 6 bases at J, with 17 bases in the middle. CDR3 DNA: TGTGCCAGCAGACCGACAGGACCCTCCCATGGCTACACCTTC. It encodes CASRPTGPSHGYTF.